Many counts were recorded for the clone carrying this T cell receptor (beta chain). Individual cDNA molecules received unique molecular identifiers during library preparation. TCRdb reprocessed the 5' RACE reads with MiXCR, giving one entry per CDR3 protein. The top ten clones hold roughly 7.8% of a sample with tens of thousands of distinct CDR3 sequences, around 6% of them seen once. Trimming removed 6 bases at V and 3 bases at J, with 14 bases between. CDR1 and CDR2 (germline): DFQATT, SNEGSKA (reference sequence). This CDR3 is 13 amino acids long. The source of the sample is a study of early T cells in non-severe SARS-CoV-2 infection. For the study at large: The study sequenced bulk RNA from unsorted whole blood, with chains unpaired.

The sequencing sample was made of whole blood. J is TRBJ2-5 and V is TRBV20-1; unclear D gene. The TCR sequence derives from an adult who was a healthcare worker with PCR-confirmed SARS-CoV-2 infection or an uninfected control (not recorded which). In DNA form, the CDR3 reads TGCAGTGCCAGCCGAGGTCCGAAAGAGACCCAGTACTTC. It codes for CSASRGPKETQYF.